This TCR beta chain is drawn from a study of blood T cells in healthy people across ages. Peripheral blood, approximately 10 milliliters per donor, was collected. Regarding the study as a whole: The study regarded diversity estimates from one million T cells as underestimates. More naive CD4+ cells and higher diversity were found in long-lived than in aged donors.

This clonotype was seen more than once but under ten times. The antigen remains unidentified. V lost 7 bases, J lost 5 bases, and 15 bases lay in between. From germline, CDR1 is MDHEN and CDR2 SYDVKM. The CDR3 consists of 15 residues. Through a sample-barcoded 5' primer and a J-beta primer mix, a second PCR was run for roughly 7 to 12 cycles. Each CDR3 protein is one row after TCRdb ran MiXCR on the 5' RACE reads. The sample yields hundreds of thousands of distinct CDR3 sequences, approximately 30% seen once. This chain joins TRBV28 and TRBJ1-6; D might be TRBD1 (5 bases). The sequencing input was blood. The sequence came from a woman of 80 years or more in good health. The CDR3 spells CASNPPGGDNSPLHF. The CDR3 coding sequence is TGTGCCAGCAATCCCCCCGGAGGGGATAATTCACCCCTCCACTTT. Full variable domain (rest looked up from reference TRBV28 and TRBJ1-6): DVKVTQSSRYLVKRTGEKVFLECVQDMDHENMFWYRQDPGLGLRLIYFSYDVKMKEKGDIPEGYSVSREKKERFSLILESASTNQTSMYLCASNPPGGDNSPLHFGNGTRLTVT.